The sequence of this T cell receptor beta chain was determined in a study of beta chain features in type 1 diabetes. The isolated RNA, all of it, was reverse transcribed, so expressed TCRB transcripts were what got sequenced. TCRdb's copy holds only in-frame clones and misses some; the assay was immunoSEQ multiplex PCR. Among 970,000 or so clones listed, roughly 15% were seen once. Sorting that relied on CD45RO/CCR7/CD25/CD127/CD95/CD27 yielded CD4+ naive, central memory, regulatory and stem cell-like memory cells. Each sorted fraction was over 95% pure. The junction had 7 bases not matched to a gene; V was cut back by 4 bases and J by 7 bases. Germline CDR1 is SQVTM and CDR2 is ANQGSEA. CDR3 size: 13 residues. To note about this clone: Its antigen remains unidentified.

Overall study results and limits: More deletions and fewer insertions at VDJ junctions were found in patients with type 1 diabetes.

The gene calls are TRBV29-1 and TRBJ2-1; 7 bases are shared with TRBD1. The sequenced material came from naive CD4+ T cells from blood. The source is a young woman in good health. CDR3 region: CSVAGGDRNEQFF. In nucleotides, the CDR3 is TGCAGCGTTGCAGGGGGAGATCGGAATGAGCAGTTCTTC.